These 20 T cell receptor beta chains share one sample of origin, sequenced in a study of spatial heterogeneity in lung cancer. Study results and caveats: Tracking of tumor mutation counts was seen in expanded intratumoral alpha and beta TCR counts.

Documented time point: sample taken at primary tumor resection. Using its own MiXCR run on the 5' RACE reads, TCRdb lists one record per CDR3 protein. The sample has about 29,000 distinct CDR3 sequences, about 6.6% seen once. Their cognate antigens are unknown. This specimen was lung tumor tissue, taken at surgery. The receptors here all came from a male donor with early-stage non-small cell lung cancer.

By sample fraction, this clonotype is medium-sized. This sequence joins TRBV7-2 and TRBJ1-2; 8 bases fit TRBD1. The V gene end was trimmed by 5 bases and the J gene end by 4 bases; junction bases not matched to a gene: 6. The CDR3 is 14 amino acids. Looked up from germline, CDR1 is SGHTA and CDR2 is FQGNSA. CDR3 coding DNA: TGTGCCAGCAGCATTGGACAGGGCGGCTATGGCTACACCTTC. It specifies CASSIGQGGYGYTF.

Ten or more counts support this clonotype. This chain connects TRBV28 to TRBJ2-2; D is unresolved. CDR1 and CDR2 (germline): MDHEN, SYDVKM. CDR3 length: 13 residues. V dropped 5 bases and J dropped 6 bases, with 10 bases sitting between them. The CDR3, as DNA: TGTGCCAGCAGTCCTCTAGAGGCCGGGGAGCTGTTTTTT. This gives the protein CASSPLEAGELFF.

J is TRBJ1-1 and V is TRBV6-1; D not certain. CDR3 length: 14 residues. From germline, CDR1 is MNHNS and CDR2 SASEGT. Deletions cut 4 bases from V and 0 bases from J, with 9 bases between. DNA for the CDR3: TGTGCCAGCAGTGGGATAGCTTTGAACACTGAAGCTTTCTTT. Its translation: CASSGIALNTEAFF.

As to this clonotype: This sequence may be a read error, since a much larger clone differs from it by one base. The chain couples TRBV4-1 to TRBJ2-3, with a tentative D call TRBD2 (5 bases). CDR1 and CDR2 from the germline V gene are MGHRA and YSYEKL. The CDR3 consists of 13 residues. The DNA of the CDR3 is TGCACCAGCAGCCAAGCGGCCCCAGATACGCAGTATTTT. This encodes CTSSQAAPDTQYF.

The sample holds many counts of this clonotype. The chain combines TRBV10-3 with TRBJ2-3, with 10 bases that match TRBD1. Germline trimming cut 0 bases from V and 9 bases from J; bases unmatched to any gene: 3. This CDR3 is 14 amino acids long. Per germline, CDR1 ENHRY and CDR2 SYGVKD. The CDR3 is CAISESGTGDTQYF. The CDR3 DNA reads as TGTGCCATCAGTGAGTCAGGGACAGGGGACACGCAGTATTTT.

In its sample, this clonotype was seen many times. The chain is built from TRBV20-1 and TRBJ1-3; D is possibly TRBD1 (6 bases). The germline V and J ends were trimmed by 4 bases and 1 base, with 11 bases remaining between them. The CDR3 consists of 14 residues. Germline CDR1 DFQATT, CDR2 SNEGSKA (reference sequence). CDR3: CSATDRTSGNTIYF. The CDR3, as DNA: TGCAGTGCTACCGACAGGACGTCTGGAAACACCATATATTTT.

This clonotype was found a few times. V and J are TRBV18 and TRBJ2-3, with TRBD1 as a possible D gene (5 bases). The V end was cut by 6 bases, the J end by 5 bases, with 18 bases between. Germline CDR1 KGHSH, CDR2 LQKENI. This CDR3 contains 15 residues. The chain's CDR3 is CASSKAGFSGDTQYF. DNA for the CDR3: TGTGCCAGCTCCAAAGCAGGGTTCAGTGGAGATACGCAGTATTTT.

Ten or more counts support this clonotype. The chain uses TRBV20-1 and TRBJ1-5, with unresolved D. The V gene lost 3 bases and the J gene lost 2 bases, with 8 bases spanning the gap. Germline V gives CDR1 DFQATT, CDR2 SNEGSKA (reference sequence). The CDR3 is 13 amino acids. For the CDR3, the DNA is TGCAGTGCTAGTGGAGCAGGCAATCAGCCCCAGCATTTT. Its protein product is CSASGAGNQPQHF.

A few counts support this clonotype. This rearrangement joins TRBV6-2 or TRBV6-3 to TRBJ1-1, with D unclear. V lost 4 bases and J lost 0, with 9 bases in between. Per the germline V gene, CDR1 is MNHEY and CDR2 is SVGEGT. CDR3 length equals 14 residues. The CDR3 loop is CASSLDHLNTEAFF. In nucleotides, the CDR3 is TGTGCCAGCAGTTTGGACCATCTGAACACTGAAGCTTTCTTT.

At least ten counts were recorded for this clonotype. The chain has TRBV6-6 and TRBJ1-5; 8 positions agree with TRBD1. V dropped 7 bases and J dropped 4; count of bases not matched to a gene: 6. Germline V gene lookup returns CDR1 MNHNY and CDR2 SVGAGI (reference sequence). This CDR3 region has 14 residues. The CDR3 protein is CASNRDRSNQPQHF. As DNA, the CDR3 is TGTGCCAGCAATCGGGACAGGAGTAATCAGCCCCAGCATTTT.

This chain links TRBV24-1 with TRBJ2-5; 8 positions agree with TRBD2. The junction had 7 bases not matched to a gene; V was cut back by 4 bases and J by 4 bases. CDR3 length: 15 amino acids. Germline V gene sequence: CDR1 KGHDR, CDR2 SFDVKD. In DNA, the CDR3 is TGTGCCACCAGTGACCCAGCGGGGGCGGGAGAGACCCAGTACTTC. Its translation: CATSDPAGAGETQYF.

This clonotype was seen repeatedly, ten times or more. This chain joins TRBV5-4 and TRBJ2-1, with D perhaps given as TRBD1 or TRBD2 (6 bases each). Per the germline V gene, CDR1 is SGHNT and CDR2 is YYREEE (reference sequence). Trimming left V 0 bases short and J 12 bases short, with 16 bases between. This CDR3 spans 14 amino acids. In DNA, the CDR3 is TGTGCCAGCAGCTTGGAGGGGGGCCAGCGTGCGCAGTTCTTC. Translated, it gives CASSLEGGQRAQFF.

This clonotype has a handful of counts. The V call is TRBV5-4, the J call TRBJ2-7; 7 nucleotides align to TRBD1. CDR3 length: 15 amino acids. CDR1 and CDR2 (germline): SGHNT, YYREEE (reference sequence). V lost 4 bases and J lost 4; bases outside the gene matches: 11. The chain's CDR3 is CASSRQGPTGYEQYF. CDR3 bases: TGTGCCAGCAGCCGACAGGGTCCGACTGGGTACGAGCAGTACTTC.

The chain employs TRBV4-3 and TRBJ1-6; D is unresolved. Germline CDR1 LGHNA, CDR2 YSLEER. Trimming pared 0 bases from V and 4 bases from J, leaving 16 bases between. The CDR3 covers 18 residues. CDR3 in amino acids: CASSQDPPREDYNSPLHF. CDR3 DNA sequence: TGCGCCAGCAGCCAAGATCCCCCACGGGAGGATTATAATTCACCCCTCCACTTT.

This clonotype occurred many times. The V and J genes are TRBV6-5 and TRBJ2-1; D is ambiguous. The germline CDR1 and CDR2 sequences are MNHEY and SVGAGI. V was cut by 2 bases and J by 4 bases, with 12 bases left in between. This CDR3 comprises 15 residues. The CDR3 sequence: CASSYTPLEYNEQFF. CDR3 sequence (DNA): TGTGCCAGCAGTTACACACCTTTAGAATACAATGAGCAGTTCTTC.

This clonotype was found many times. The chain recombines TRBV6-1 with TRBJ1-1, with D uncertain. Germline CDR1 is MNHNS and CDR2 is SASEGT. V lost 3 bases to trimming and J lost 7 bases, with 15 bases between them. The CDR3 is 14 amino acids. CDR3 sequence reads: CASSDFGSTLEAFF. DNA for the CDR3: TGTGCCAGCAGTGACTTCGGCAGTACGCTTGAAGCTTTCTTT.

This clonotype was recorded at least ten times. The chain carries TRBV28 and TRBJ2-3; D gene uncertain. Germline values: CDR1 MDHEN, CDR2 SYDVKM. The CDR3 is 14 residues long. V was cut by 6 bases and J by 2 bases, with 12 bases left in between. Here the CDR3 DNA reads TGTGCCAGCAGCAGGACCTTGTCCACAGATACGCAGTATTTT. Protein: CASSRTLSTDTQYF.

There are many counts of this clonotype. The DNA for the CDR3 is TGTGCCACCAGGAGTGACACCCTAGCCAAAAACATTCAGTACTTC. It is translated as CATRSDTLAKNIQYF. The chain couples TRBV15 to TRBJ2-4, with unresolved D. CDR1 LNHNV and CDR2 YYDKDF come from the germline V gene (reference sequence). The length of the CDR3 is 15 residues. Trimming shortened V by 6 bases and J by 0 bases, and 12 bases separated the two germline ends.

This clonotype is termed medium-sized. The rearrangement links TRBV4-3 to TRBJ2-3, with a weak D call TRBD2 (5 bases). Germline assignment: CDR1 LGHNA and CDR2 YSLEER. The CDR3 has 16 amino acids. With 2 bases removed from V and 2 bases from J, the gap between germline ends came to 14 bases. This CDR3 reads CASSQSPQRYTDTQYF. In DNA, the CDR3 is TGCGCCAGCAGCCAATCACCCCAGCGGTACACAGATACGCAGTATTTT.

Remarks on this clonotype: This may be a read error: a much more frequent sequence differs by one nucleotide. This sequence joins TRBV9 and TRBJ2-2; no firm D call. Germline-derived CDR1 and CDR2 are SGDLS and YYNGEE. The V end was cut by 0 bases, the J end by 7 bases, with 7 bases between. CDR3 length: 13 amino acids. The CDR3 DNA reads TGTGCCAGCAGCGTAGCCGAACTCGGGGAGCTGTTTTTT. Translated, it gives CASSVAELGELFF.